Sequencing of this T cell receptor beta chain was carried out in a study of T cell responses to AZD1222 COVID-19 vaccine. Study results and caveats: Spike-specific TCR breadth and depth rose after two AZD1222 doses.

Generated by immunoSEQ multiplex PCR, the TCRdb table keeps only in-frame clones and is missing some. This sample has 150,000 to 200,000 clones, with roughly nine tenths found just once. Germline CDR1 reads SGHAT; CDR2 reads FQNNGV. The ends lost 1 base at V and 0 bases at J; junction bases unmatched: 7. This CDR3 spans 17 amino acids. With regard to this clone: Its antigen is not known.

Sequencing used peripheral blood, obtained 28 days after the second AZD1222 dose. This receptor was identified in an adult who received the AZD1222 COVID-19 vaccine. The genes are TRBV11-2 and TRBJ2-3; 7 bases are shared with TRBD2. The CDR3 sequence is CASSLGASGKSTDTQYF. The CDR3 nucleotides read TGTGCCAGCAGCTTAGGGGCTAGCGGCAAAAGCACAGATACGCAGTATTTT. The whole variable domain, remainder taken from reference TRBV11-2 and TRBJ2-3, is EAGVAQSPRYKIIEKRQSVAFWCNPISGHATLYWYQQILGQGPKLLIQFQNNGVVDDSQLPKDRFSAERLKGVDSTLKIQPAKLEDSAVYLCASSLGASGKSTDTQYFGPGTRLTVL.